One and the same sample provided the 9 T cell receptor beta chains below, sequenced in a study of T cell responses to AZD1222 COVID-19 vaccine. Profiled with immunoSEQ multiplex PCR; TCRdb holds only in-frame clones, not every one. The data contain 200,000 or so clones, 94% of them seen just once; the ten biggest clones take up 7.5% to 10%. The sample here was peripheral blood, taken on day 0 of AZD1222 vaccination. These receptor sequences come from an adult in good health.

The V call is TRBV27, the J call TRBJ2-7; D may be TRBD1 or TRBD2 (5 bases each). Trimming took 8 bases from V and 2 from J, leaving 16 bases between them. CDR1 MNHEY and CDR2 SMNVEV come from the germline V gene (reference sequence). CDR3 length equals 14 residues. The DNA of the CDR3 is TGTGCCAGCCCTACCCGGGACCAGACCTACGAGCAGTACTTC. Translating it yields CASPTRDQTYEQYF.

The rearrangement uses TRBV28 and TRBJ1-2, with D tentatively TRBD1 (5 bases). Germline-derived CDR1 and CDR2 are MDHEN and SYDVKM. Trimming removed 2 bases from V and 0 bases from J, with 10 bases in between. The CDR3 runs 15 residues. CDR3 nucleotide sequence: TGTGCCAGCAGTTTAGGGGGTACATCTAACTATGGCTACACCTTC. Amino acid sequence: CASSLGGTSNYGYTF.

The chain joins TRBV28 to TRBJ1-2, with a tentative D call TRBD1 (6 bases). The V gene's germline CDR1 is MDHEN and CDR2 SYDVKM. This CDR3 is built from 12 residues. Trimming cost V 8 bases and J 6 bases, with 13 bases left between them. The CDR3 nucleotides are TGTGCCAGCGGTCGTGGGGGGCATGGCTACACCTTC. Translated: CASGRGGHGYTF.

Points on this clone: One end of the junction varies from germline; a read error may be responsible. V usage is TRBV7-7 and J usage is TRBJ2-7, with 11 bases aligning to TRBD1. Germline V CDR1 and CDR2: SSHAT, FNYEAQ (reference sequence). The CDR3 loop spans 16 amino acids. The CDR3 sequence is CASSPRDRGVSYEQYF. The CDR3 DNA reads TGTGCTAGCAGCCCAAGGGACAGGGGGGTCTCCTACGAGCAGTACTTC.

The chain links TRBV5-8 to TRBJ2-7; D gene ambiguous. V lost 6 bases and J lost 5, with 18 bases in between. This CDR3 has 14 residues. CDR1 and CDR2 (germline): SGHTS, YDEGEE. The CDR3, as DNA: TGTGCCAGCACCCTCTGGGTGTCGGTGCACGAGCAGTACTTC. This sequence encodes CASTLWVSVHEQYF. Supplemented by reference TRBV5-8 and TRBJ2-7, the full variable domain reads EAGVTQSPTHLIKTRGQQATLRCSPISGHTSVYWYQQALGLGLQFLLWYDEGEERNRGNFPPRFSGRQFPNYSSELNVNALELEDSALYLCASTLWVSVHEQYFGPGTRLTVT.

The chain recombines TRBV3-1 (or the pseudogene TRBV3-2) with TRBJ1-2, with TRBD1 matching over 7 bases. This CDR3 comprises 19 residues. Germline assignment: CDR1 LGHDT and CDR2 YNNKEL (reference sequence). The V and J ends lost 4 bases and 8 bases, in that order; junction bases with no gene match: 25. The CDR3 bases are TGTGCCAGCAGCCTAAGATTGGGTAGACAGGGTTTTGGAAGAATGGGCTACACCTTC. Residues: CASSLRLGRQGFGRMGYTF.

The rearrangement uses TRBV6-4 and TRBJ2-6; TRBD1 matches 8 bases. CDR1 and CDR2 from the germline V gene are MRHNA and SNTAGT. CDR3 length equals 17 residues. V was pared by 1 base and J by 3 bases, with 5 bases of the junction left unmatched. The CDR3 loop is CASSDYRTGRGANVLTF. The CDR3 DNA follows: TGTGCCAGCAGTGACTATAGGACAGGGCGTGGGGCCAACGTCCTGACTTTC.

The chain is built from TRBV6-1 and TRBJ2-1, with 8 bases that match TRBD2. Unmatched junction bases numbered 8, after V lost 1 base and J lost 3 bases. The CDR3 is 17 residues long. Germline V gene data show CDR1 as MNHNS and CDR2 as SASEGT. The CDR3 bases are TGTGCCAGCAGTGAAGTGGGAGCGGGAGAGGGCTACAATGAGCAGTTCTTC. Amino acid sequence: CASSEVGAGEGYNEQFF.

The chain employs TRBV7-2 and TRBJ1-2; TRBD1 aligns across 7 bases. The trim removed 1 base at V and 7 bases at J, leaving 6 bases unmatched. Germline CDR1 SGHTA, CDR2 FQGNSA. This CDR3 has 14 amino acids. The CDR3 region is CASSLDAGGTGYTF. CDR3 DNA sequence: TGTGCCAGCAGCTTAGATGCAGGGGGTACTGGCTACACCTTC.